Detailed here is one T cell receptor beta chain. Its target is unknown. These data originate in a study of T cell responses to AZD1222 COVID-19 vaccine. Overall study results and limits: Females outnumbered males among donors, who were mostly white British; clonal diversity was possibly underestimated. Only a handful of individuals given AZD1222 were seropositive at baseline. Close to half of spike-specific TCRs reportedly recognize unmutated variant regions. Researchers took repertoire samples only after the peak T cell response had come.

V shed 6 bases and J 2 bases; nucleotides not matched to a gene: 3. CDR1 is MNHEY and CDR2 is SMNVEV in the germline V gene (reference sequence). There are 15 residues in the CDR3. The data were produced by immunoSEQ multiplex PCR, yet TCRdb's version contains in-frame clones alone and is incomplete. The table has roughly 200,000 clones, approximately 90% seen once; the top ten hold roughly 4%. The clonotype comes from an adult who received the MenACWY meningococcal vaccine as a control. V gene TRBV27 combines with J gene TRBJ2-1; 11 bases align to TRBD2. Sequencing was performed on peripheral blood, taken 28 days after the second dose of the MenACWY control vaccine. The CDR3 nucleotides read TGTGCCAGCAGGACTAGCGGGAAAGCCTACAATGAGCAGTTCTTC. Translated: CASRTSGKAYNEQFF.